This T cell receptor beta chain was captured in a study of shared clonotypes between healthy human individuals. Study observations and caveats: Large sequencing depth failed to make sorted-subset sequencing complete, rarefaction showed.

V dropped 0 bases and J dropped 3 bases, with 8 bases sitting between them. Germline values: CDR1 SGDLS, CDR2 YYNGEE. This CDR3 comprises 14 residues. The study ran the assay at deep level. The input for sorted-subset replicate PCRs was about 200 ng DNA, tens of thousands of T cell genomes. The table came from immunoSEQ multiplex PCR; TCRdb's copy has only in-frame clones and leaves some out. The data contain approximately 1,000,000 clones, 75% to 80% of them singletons. For this clone: What it binds is unknown. Other DNA sequences of this sample code for an identical CDR3.

This sequence originates from a man aged 18 to 29 in good health. Some clones in this sample may be carry-over from other donors' samples. This chain connects TRBV9 to TRBJ2-3; a possible D gene is TRBD2 (5 bases). The sample was memory CD4+ T cells from PBMCs. Documented subset: CD45RA-negative fraction. The CDR3 nucleotides read TGTGCCAGCAGCGTAGACGGGAATACAGATACGCAGTATTTT. It specifies CASSVDGNTDTQYF.